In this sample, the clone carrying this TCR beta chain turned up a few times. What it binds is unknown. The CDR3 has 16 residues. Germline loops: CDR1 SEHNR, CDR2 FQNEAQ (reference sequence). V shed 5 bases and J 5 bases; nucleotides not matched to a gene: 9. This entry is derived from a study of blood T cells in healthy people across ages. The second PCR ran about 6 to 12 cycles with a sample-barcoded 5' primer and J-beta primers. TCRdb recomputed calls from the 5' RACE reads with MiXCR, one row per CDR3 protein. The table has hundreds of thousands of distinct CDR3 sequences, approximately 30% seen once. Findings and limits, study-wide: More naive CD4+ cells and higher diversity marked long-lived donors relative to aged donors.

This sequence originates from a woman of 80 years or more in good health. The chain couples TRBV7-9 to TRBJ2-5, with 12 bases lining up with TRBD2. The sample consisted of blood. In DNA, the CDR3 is TGTGCCAGCAGCCCCGGACTAGCGGGGAGGCTGGAGACCCAGTACTTC. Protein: CASSPGLAGRLETQYF.